This entry describes one T cell receptor beta chain. The data were produced by immunoSEQ multiplex PCR, yet TCRdb's version contains in-frame clones alone and is incomplete. The sample contains 9,500 to 15,000 clones, over 65% of which appear only once. CDR3 length equals 14 residues. CDR1 and CDR2 from the germline V gene are MGHRA and YSYEKL. V shed 4 bases and J 8 bases; nucleotides not matched to a gene: 3. The entry originates in a study of sequential checkpoint blockade in melanoma. The treatment is: randomized to nivolumab then ipilimumab (arm A) or the reverse (arm B). The sequenced sample was CD8+ T cells sorted from blood (inferred from file names), obtained from a patient given nivolumab and ipilimumab in sequence. The chain couples TRBV4-1 to TRBJ1-4; 11 bases fit TRBD1. This TCR derives from a human donor with melanoma. For the CDR3, the DNA is TGCGCCAGCAGCCCCGGGACAGGGGGGGAAAAACTGTTTTTT. Residues: CASSPGTGGEKLFF.